The present T cell receptor beta chain was sequenced within a study of cytomegalovirus exposure and HLA in healthy donors. Across the whole study: HLA-typed donors were the source of 83 million or so unique TCRs held in an early data release.

PCR was performed using 60 Vbeta and 13 Jbeta primers. Only in-frame clones appear in the TCRdb table, and some are missing; sequencing was by immunoSEQ multiplex PCR. The sample shows 100,000 or so clones, 70% to 80% of them seen only once. The length of the CDR3 is 13 residues. In germline, CDR1 is SGDLS, CDR2 YYNGEE. V was clipped by 1 base and J by 8 bases, with 10 bases between them. The receptor comes from a male donor in good health and CMV-seropositive. The sample comprised PBMCs. The chain couples TRBV9 to TRBJ1-5, with D tentatively TRBD1 (6 bases). DNA of the CDR3: TGTGCCAGCAGCGTACAGGGGTGGGAGCCCCAGCATTTT. It codes for CASSVQGWEPQHF.